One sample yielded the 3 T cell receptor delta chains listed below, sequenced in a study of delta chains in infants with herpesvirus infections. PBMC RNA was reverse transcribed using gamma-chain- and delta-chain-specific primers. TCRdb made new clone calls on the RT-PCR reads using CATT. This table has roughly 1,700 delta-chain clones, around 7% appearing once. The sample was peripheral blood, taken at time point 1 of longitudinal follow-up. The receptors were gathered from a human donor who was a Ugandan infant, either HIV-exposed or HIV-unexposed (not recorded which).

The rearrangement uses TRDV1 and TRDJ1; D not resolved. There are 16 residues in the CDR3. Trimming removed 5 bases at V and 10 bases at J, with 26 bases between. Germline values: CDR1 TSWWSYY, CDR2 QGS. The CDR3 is CALGPLDRRVVAGLIF. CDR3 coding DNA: TGTGCTCTTGGGCCCCTAGACCGGAGAGTGGTGGCTGGACTCATCTTT.

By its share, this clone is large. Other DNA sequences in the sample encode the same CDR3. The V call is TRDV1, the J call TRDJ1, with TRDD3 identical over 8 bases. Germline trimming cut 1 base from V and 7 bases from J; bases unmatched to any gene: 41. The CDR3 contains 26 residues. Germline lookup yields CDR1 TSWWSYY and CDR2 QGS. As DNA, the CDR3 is TGTGCTCTTGGGGAACCCATCCTTCAAGGGGGATATATAGGGTGCGGGTTACGTACACCGATCGTTAAACTCATCTTT. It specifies CALGEPILQGGYIGCGLRTPIVKLIF.

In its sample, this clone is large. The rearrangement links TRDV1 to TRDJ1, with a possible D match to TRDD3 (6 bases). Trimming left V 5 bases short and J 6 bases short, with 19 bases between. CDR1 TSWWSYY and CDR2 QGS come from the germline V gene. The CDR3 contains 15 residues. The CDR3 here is CALGTNFLGRNKLIF. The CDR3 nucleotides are TGTGCTCTTGGGACCAATTTTCTGGGGCGTAATAAACTCATCTTT.